The clone carrying this TCR beta chain was found many times. The antigen is unknown. V was clipped by 4 bases and J by 6 bases, with 18 bases between them. The CDR3 is made up of 15 amino acids. Germline CDR1 and CDR2: MNHEY and SVGEGT. Individual cDNA molecules each received unique molecular identifiers attached to them. In TCRdb, the 5' RACE reads were re-called with MiXCR into one record per CDR3 protein. The data hold about 56,000 distinct CDR3 sequences, with about 12% observed a single time. These data are taken from a study of early T cells in non-severe SARS-CoV-2 infection. Study-level background: Bulk RNA taken from unsorted whole blood was sequenced, leaving chains unpaired.

Study results and limitations: VDJdb matching, biased toward anti-spike CD8 responses, missed private and CD4 specificities.

The specimen sequenced was whole blood. The receptor was isolated from an adult who was a healthcare worker with PCR-confirmed SARS-CoV-2 infection or an uninfected control (not recorded which). This chain joins TRBV6-2 or TRBV6-3 and TRBJ1-1, with a weak D call TRBD1 (6 bases). As DNA, the CDR3 is TGTGCCAGCAGTTTCGAGAAGGGGGTAATCCCTGAAGCTTTCTTT. Protein sequence: CASSFEKGVIPEAFF.